These 16 T cell receptor beta chains originate from one sample sequenced in a study of T cell responses to AZD1222 COVID-19 vaccine. Libraries were prepared by immunoSEQ multiplex PCR; TCRdb keeps only in-frame clonotypes and omits some of them. Among 170,000 or so clones listed, around nine tenths were seen once. The sample in question was peripheral blood, obtained on day 0 of AZD1222 vaccination. Receptors originate from an adult in good health.

The V and J genes are TRBV24-1 and TRBJ1-2; 9 bases are a match to TRBD1. CDR1 and CDR2 (germline): KGHDR, SFDVKD. V was pared by 4 bases and J by 7 bases, with 3 bases of the junction left unmatched. The CDR3 totals 13 residues. The CDR3 reads CATSDSDRGGYTF. DNA for the CDR3: TGTGCCACCAGTGACTCGGACAGGGGTGGCTACACCTTC.

V usage is TRBV18 and J usage is TRBJ2-7; no firm D call. Trimming removed 2 bases from V and 0 bases from J, with 5 bases in between. This CDR3 spans 13 amino acids. The V gene's germline CDR1 is KGHSH and CDR2 LQKENI. CDR3: CASSPGASYEQYF. The CDR3 coding sequence is TGTGCCAGCTCACCAGGAGCCTCCTACGAGCAGTACTTC.

The CDR3 DNA follows: TGTGCCAGCAGTTTAACCAGCAATCAGCCCCAGCATTTT. Residues: CASSLTSNQPQHF. V and J are TRBV12-3 or TRBV12-4 and TRBJ1-5; D remains ambiguous. Deletions cut 2 bases from V and 1 base from J, with 3 bases between. The CDR3 is 13 amino acids.

The chain uses TRBV19 and TRBJ1-1; D is possibly TRBD1 (6 bases). CDR1 and CDR2 (germline): LNHDA, SQIVND (reference sequence). Trimming removed 4 bases at V and 5 bases at J, with 17 bases between. CDR3 size: 15 residues. CDR3 nucleotide sequence: TGTGCCAGTAGTAGGCTGGACAGCCGGGGGACTGAAGCTTTCTTT. Its translation: CASSRLDSRGTEAFF.

This clone appeared a single time. V usage is TRBV9 and J usage is TRBJ1-3; the D is unclear. The CDR3 covers 15 residues. V was cut by 3 bases and J by 0 bases, with 10 bases left in between. Germline V gene data show CDR1 as SGDLS and CDR2 as YYNGEE. The chain's CDR3 is CASSGLYGSGNTIYF. The DNA of the CDR3 is TGTGCCAGCAGCGGACTATACGGCTCTGGAAACACCATATATTTT.

The table lists this clone with a few counts. CDR3 loop: CASTPGGGLDYGYTF. In nucleotides, the CDR3 is TGTGCCAGCACCCCCGGGGGAGGGCTAGACTATGGCTACACCTTC. This chain links TRBV27 with TRBJ1-2, with TRBD1 as a possible D gene (5 bases). The germline gives CDR1 MNHEY, CDR2 SMNVEV (reference sequence). CDR3 size: 15 residues. Trimming took off 7 bases at V and 3 bases at J, with 18 bases between the two ends.

The rearrangement uses TRBV4-2 and TRBJ2-5; D possibly uses TRBD1 or TRBD2 (5 bases each). V was shortened by 4 bases and J by 5 bases, with 14 bases between the two germline ends. CDR1 and CDR2 from the germline V gene are LGHNA and YNFKEQ. This CDR3 contains 14 residues. The CDR3, as DNA: TGTGCCAGCAGCCCCCGGGACCAACAGGAGACCCAGTACTTC. The encoded protein is CASSPRDQQETQYF.

On this clone itself: One junction end does not reproduce the germline sequence, and a read error may be involved. This chain connects TRBV7-7 to TRBJ1-2, with unresolved D. This CDR3 comprises 13 residues. CDR1 SSHAT and CDR2 FNYEAQ come from the germline V gene (reference sequence). Here the CDR3 reads CASSYAGNYGYTF. The CDR3 DNA reads TGTGCTAGCAGCTATGCGGGGAACTATGGCTACACCTTC.

The rearrangement joins TRBV29-1 to TRBJ2-1, with 11 bases matching TRBD2. Germline loops: CDR1 SQVTM, CDR2 ANQGSEA. The CDR3 is made up of 14 amino acids. The V and J ends lost 1 base and 6 bases, in that order; junction bases with no gene match: 2. The CDR3 sequence: CSVEGLAGSNEQFF. The CDR3 coding sequence is TGCAGCGTTGAAGGACTAGCGGGGAGCAATGAGCAGTTCTTC.

This clone was observed a single time. The J gene is TRBJ1-4, the V gene TRBV18; D gene uncertain. CDR1 is KGHSH, CDR2 LQKENI, per germline. With 4 bases removed from V and 3 bases from J, the gap between germline ends came to 9 bases. This CDR3 is 14 amino acids long. CDR3 loop: CASSLAGANEKLFF. Here the CDR3 DNA reads TGTGCCAGCTCACTAGCCGGGGCTAATGAAAAACTGTTTTTT. Full variable domain (rest looked up from reference TRBV18 and TRBJ1-4): NAGVMQNPRHLVRRRGQEARLRCSPMKGHSHVYWYRQLPEEGLKFMVYLQKENIIDESGMPKERFSAEFPKEGPSILRIQQVVRGDSAAYFCASSLAGANEKLFFGSGTQLSVL.

The chain couples TRBV29-1 to TRBJ1-5; 11 bases map to TRBD1. The trim removed 6 bases at V and 7 bases at J, leaving 8 bases unmatched. Germline CDR1 reads SQVTM; CDR2 reads ANQGSEA. CDR3 length: 14 amino acids. The CDR3 nucleotides read TGCAGCGTACGGACAGGGGGCTCGGGCCAGCCCCAGCATTTT. Translation: CSVRTGGSGQPQHF.

The chain recombines TRBV5-1 with TRBJ2-7; a weak D match, TRBD1 (5 bases). Germline CDR1 reads SGHRS; CDR2 reads YFSETQ. This CDR3 has 13 residues. V was shortened by 8 bases and J by 5 bases, with 17 bases between the two germline ends. The CDR3 coding sequence is TGCGCCAGTGCCTTAGGGGCACAAGACGAGCAGTACTTC. This codes for CASALGAQDEQYF.

V usage is TRBV11-2 and J usage is TRBJ1-1, with D unresolved. Per the germline V gene, CDR1 is SGHAT and CDR2 is FQNNGV. There are 15 residues in the CDR3. V shed 4 bases and J shed 1 base, with 13 bases lying between them. This CDR3 is CASSWVHPTNTEAFF. The CDR3 region has the DNA TGTGCCAGCAGCTGGGTCCACCCGACGAACACTGAAGCTTTCTTT.

This clone came up a few times. This chain connects TRBV7-8 to TRBJ1-1; D is perhaps TRBD1 (5 bases). V was shortened by 3 bases and J by 2 bases, with 10 bases between the two germline ends. Germline-derived CDR1 and CDR2 are SGHVS and FQNEAQ. This CDR3 comprises 14 residues. The CDR3 spells CASSLGRGNTEAFF. The DNA of the CDR3 is TGTGCCAGCAGCTTGGGACGGGGAAACACTGAAGCTTTCTTT.

The CDR3 nucleotides read TGTGCCAGCAGCCTAAGGGAGTTCGCCGGGGAGCTGTTTTTT. Translating it yields CASSLREFAGELFF. This chain uses TRBV7-8 with TRBJ2-2; tentatively, D is TRBD2 (5 bases). This CDR3 has 14 residues. V shed 5 bases and J shed 6 bases, with 13 bases lying between them. The germline CDR1 and CDR2 sequences are SGHVS and FQNEAQ.

The V call is TRBV27, the J call TRBJ2-1, with D tentatively TRBD1 (6 bases). Germline V CDR1 and CDR2: MNHEY, SMNVEV (reference sequence). The length of the CDR3 is 16 residues. With 5 bases removed from V and 4 bases from J, the gap between germline ends came to 18 bases. CDR3 loop: CASSPWTGTLYNEQFF. For the CDR3, the DNA is TGTGCCAGCAGTCCGTGGACTGGGACACTTTACAATGAGCAGTTCTTC.